This T cell receptor (beta chain) was recovered during a study of blood T cell repertoires in COVID-19. Here immunoSEQ multiplex PCR was the method, and the copy in TCRdb shows in-frame clones only, minus some. The sample consists of almost 65,000 clones, about 88% of them appearing once. Assignment of participants to cohorts was predicated upon participant-reported clinical history. V lost 2 bases to trimming and J lost 0 bases, with 14 bases between them. The length of the CDR3 is 16 residues. Per germline, CDR1 LNHDA and CDR2 SQIVND (reference sequence). V and J are TRBV19 and TRBJ2-7, with D possibly TRBD1 on 6 matching bases. The TCR comes from a woman aged 40 to 50 who had recovered from COVID-19. Sequencing was performed on PBMCs or T cells enriched from blood (not recorded which). The CDR3 region is CASSITRGAFSYEQYF. Written as DNA, the CDR3 is TGTGCCAGTAGTATAACCAGGGGAGCCTTCTCCTACGAGCAGTACTTC.